Listed below are T cell receptor beta chains from one sample, sequenced in a study of blood T cells in healthy people across ages. TCRdb independently ran MiXCR on the 5' RACE reads; one entry per CDR3 protein. The sample comprises about 1.6 million distinct CDR3 sequences, about 32% of which are singletons, and 11% rests with the top ten. The specimen sequenced was blood. The receptors stem from a woman between 25 and 40 years old in good health. The CDR3 runs from the conserved cysteine through the conserved F or W. The D gene is left open where the match is weak. Expanded clones get a size class; other rows say once, few or many, or leave the size out.

V gene	D gene	J gene	clone size	CDR3 protein	CDR3 DNA
TRBV4-3	TRBD2	TRBJ2-3	NA	CASSPAYRLAGPTDTQYF	TGCGCCAGCAGCCCCGCCTACCGACTAGCGGGTCCCACAGATACGCAGTATTTT
TRBV4-1	NA	TRBJ2-1	NA	CASSPGAGRNEQFF	TGCGCCAGCAGCCCGGGGGCAGGGCGTAATGAGCAGTTCTTC
TRBV7-9	TRBD1	TRBJ2-3	few	CASSFPGQDLTDTQYF	TGTGCTAGCAGCTTCCCGGGACAGGACCTCACAGATACGCAGTATTTT
TRBV3-1	NA	TRBJ2-3	few	CASSQGHNTDTQYF	TGTGCCAGCAGCCAAGGACACAACACAGATACGCAGTATTTT
TRBV5-5	NA	TRBJ2-2	NA	CASHRTVTNTGELFF	TGTGCCAGCCACCGCACAGTTACGAACACCGGGGAGCTGTTTTTT
TRBV21-1	NA	TRBJ2-4	few	CARSVEVPLAKNIQYF	TGTGCCAGGTCCGTTGAGGTCCCTCTAGCCAAAAACATTCAGTACTTC
TRBV6-1	TRBD2	TRBJ2-5	once	CASSAGTSMQETQYF	TGTGCCAGCAGTGCTGGGACTAGCATGCAAGAGACCCAGTACTTC
TRBV12-3/TRBV12-4	NA	TRBJ2-5	NA	CATSLGGAYQETQYF	TGTGCCACCTCGTTGGGGGGAGCGTACCAAGAGACCCAGTACTTC
TRBV10-3	NA	TRBJ1-5	few	CAISQTGTTYSNQPQHF	TGTGCCATCAGTCAGACGGGGACGACTTATAGCAATCAGCCCCAGCATTTT
TRBV10-3	NA	TRBJ1-5	few	CAISEGGQGNQPQHF	TGTGCCATCAGTGAGGGGGGTCAGGGCAATCAGCCCCAGCATTTT
TRBV12-3/TRBV12-4	NA	TRBJ1-1	many	CASTPMGRPGHTEAFF	TGTGCCAGCACACCAATGGGCAGGCCTGGGCACACTGAAGCTTTCTTT
TRBV7-8	NA	TRBJ2-1	many	CASSRGGYEQFF	TGTGCCAGCAGCCGTGGCGGGTATGAGCAGTTCTTC
TRBV27	NA	TRBJ1-6	few	CASSTGIDHSPLHF	TGTGCCAGCAGTACCGGAATCGACCATTCACCCCTCCACTTT
TRBV7-2	TRBD2	TRBJ2-1	NA	CASSLELAGPWSYNEQFF	TGTGCCAGCAGCTTAGAACTAGCGGGCCCTTGGTCCTACAATGAGCAGTTCTTC
TRBV7-9	NA	TRBJ2-7	NA	CASSQTSDRSEQYF	TGTGCCAGCAGCCAAACCAGTGATAGGAGCGAGCAGTACTTC
TRBV20-1	TRBD1	TRBJ2-5	NA	CSASPLKGGEETQYF	TGCAGTGCTAGCCCCCTTAAAGGGGGCGAAGAGACCCAGTACTTC
TRBV20-1	NA	TRBJ2-3	few	CSARDPGRNTDTQYF	TGCAGTGCTAGAGATCCTGGCCGAAACACAGATACGCAGTATTTT
TRBV20-1	NA	TRBJ2-5	NA	CSASIRGSYRETQYF	TGCAGTGCTAGTATCCGGGGGTCTTACCGAGAGACCCAGTACTTC